One sample yielded the 30 T cell receptor beta chains listed below, sequenced in a study of cytomegalovirus exposure and HLA in healthy donors. The PCR was carried out with 60 Vbeta primers and 13 Jbeta primers. The table came from immunoSEQ multiplex PCR; TCRdb's copy has only in-frame clones and leaves some out. The data hold 60,000 to 100,000 clones, with 60% to 85% observed a single time. Sequences were obtained from PBMCs. These TCRs come from a man aged 40-49 years in good health and CMV-seronegative.

The chain is built from TRBV6-4 and TRBJ2-3, with 7 bases fitting TRBD2. This CDR3 is 15 amino acids long. Losses at the gene ends were 0 bases for V and 4 bases for J; bases not matched to a gene: 4. Looked up from germline, CDR1 is MRHNA and CDR2 is SNTAGT. CDR3 region: CASSDSAGVPDTQYF. The CDR3 DNA sequence: TGTGCCAGCAGTGACTCGGCGGGAGTTCCAGATACGCAGTATTTT.

J is TRBJ2-1 and V is TRBV11-3; 13 bases match TRBD2. V was pared by 1 base and J by 1 base, with 4 bases of the junction left unmatched. CDR3 length equals 18 residues. Germline lookup yields CDR1 SGHNT and CDR2 YENEEA. CDR3 sequence (DNA): TGTGCCAGCAGCTTAGGACTAGCGGGAGGAGGATCCTACAATGAGCAGTTCTTC. Protein sequence: CASSLGLAGGGSYNEQFF.

The rearrangement links TRBV6-1 to TRBJ2-7; 10 bases are a match to TRBD2. The CDR3 runs 16 residues. V trimming: 2 bases; J trimming: 5 bases; junction bases outside the gene matches: 9. Looked up from germline, CDR1 is MNHNS and CDR2 is SASEGT. In nucleotides, the CDR3 is TGTGCCAGCAGTGAAATTGGGAATAGCGGGAGGAACGAGCAGTACTTC. This gives the protein CASSEIGNSGRNEQYF.

CDR3 region: CASRLAGHPFVSNQPQHF. For the CDR3, the DNA is TGTGCCAGCAGGCTCGCCGGACACCCCTTTGTTAGCAATCAGCCCCAGCATTTT. The rearrangement uses TRBV6-9 and TRBJ1-5; possible D gene TRBD1, 5 bases. V was clipped by 6 bases and J by 0 bases, with 21 bases between them. Germline V gene lookup returns CDR1 MNHGY and CDR2 SVAAGI. The CDR3 covers 18 residues.

This clone was found once. This chain links TRBV5-4 with TRBJ2-2, with D possibly matching TRBD2 (6 bases). Looked up from germline, CDR1 is SGHNT and CDR2 is YYREEE (reference sequence). V shed 0 bases and J shed 3 bases, with 9 bases lying between them. CDR3 length equals 15 residues. In DNA, the CDR3 is TGTGCCAGCAGCTTGGACTGGGGGGACACCGGGGAGCTGTTTTTT. It translates to CASSLDWGDTGELFF.

This clone was detected a few times. J is TRBJ2-3 and V is TRBV7-2; 14 bases fit TRBD2. From germline, CDR1 is SGHTA and CDR2 FQGNSA. CDR3 length: 15 residues. J lost 5 bases, V lost 7 bases, and 5 bases had no gene match. The CDR3 here is CASTRLAGGGDTQYF. CDR3 nucleotides: TGTGCCAGCACCCGACTAGCGGGAGGGGGAGATACGCAGTATTTT.

The rearrangement links TRBV11-2 to TRBJ2-1; TRBD2 matches at 11 bases. J gave up 10 bases and V 4 bases, and 9 bases lay outside the gene matches. Germline values: CDR1 SGHAT, CDR2 FQNNGV. This CDR3 is built from 15 residues. CDR3 sequence: CASSSRLAGREEQFF. CDR3 DNA: TGTGCCAGCAGCTCACGACTAGCGGGAAGGGAGGAGCAGTTCTTC.

This chain uses TRBV29-1 with TRBJ2-3; maybe TRBD2 (7 bases). Germline lookup yields CDR1 SQVTM and CDR2 ANQGSEA. The V end lost 5 bases, the J end lost 14 bases, and 29 bases lay between the germline ends. This CDR3 is built from 15 residues. The CDR3, as DNA: TGCAGCGTTATAAAGAGGGGGGGAACCCTCGAAAGCAGGTATTTT. Amino acids: CSVIKRGGTLESRYF.

The chain has TRBV5-4 and TRBJ2-5; 9 nucleotides agree with TRBD2. The germline V gene has CDR1 SGHNT and CDR2 YYREEE (reference sequence). With 4 bases clipped from V and 7 bases from J, the junction kept 14 bases outside the gene matches. CDR3 size: 16 residues. Written as DNA, the CDR3 is TGTGCCAGCAGCCCGGGATTGCGGGAGGGGGTAGGGACCCAGTACTTC. Amino acids: CASSPGLREGVGTQYF.

This chain uses TRBV5-1 with TRBJ2-7, with TRBD2 matching 7 bases. In germline, CDR1 is SGHRS, CDR2 YFSETQ. CDR3 size: 14 residues. With 4 bases clipped from V and 1 base from J, the junction kept 5 bases outside the gene matches. CDR3: CASSPGGMSYEQYF. CDR3 coding DNA: TGCGCCAGCAGCCCGGGGGGTATGTCCTACGAGCAGTACTTC.

This chain uses TRBV28 with TRBJ1-1, with TRBD1 matching 8 bases. Germline lookup yields CDR1 MDHEN and CDR2 SYDVKM. The CDR3 length is 17 residues. The trim removed 8 bases at V and 1 base at J, leaving 15 bases unmatched. CDR3 coding DNA: TGTGCCAGCGGCCGGGCTGATGCGGGACAGGAGAACACTGAAGCTTTCTTT. Its protein product is CASGRADAGQENTEAFF.

This chain links TRBV5-4 with TRBJ2-5, with 7 bases aligning to TRBD2. CDR1 SGHNT and CDR2 YYREEE come from the germline V gene (reference sequence). Trimming removed 4 bases from V and 5 bases from J; junction bases left unmatched: 11. CDR3 length: 15 residues. The CDR3 loop is CASSSLGGSFETQYF. CDR3 bases: TGTGCCAGCAGCAGCCTGGGAGGGAGTTTTGAGACCCAGTACTTC.

This chain links TRBV27 with TRBJ1-1; unclear D gene. Germline V lookup: CDR1 MNHEY, CDR2 SMNVEV (reference sequence). The CDR3 extends over 15 amino acids. V lost 2 bases to trimming and J lost 7 bases, with 17 bases between them. This CDR3 is CASSLEGPAGGEAFF. The CDR3 DNA sequence: TGTGCCAGCAGTTTAGAGGGCCCCGCTGGTGGTGAAGCTTTCTTT.

This clone appeared a single time. V usage is TRBV5-4 and J usage is TRBJ2-4; weak D call: TRBD1 (6 bases). Germline values: CDR1 SGHNT, CDR2 YYREEE (reference sequence). The CDR3 totals 17 residues. V was pared by 4 bases and J by 8 bases, with 25 bases between. CDR3 in amino acids: CASSSGGIQTFGDIQYF. Here the CDR3 DNA reads TGTGCCAGCAGCAGTGGGGGCATCCAAACATTCGGAGACATTCAGTACTTC.

V and J are TRBV19 and TRBJ1-5; 8 nucleotides match TRBD1. The V gene end was trimmed by 7 bases and the J gene end by 6 bases; junction bases not matched to a gene: 5. The CDR3 has 13 amino acids. Germline V gives CDR1 LNHDA, CDR2 SQIVND (reference sequence). The CDR3: CASNSDRAQPQHF. In nucleotides, the CDR3 is TGTGCCAGTAACTCGGACAGGGCTCAGCCCCAGCATTTT.

V usage is TRBV28 and J usage is TRBJ1-4; perhaps TRBD1 as D (6 bases). V lost 4 bases and J lost 4, with 13 bases in between. This CDR3 region has 15 residues. CDR1 and CDR2 from the germline V gene are MDHEN and SYDVKM. CDR3 coding DNA: TGTGCCAGCAGTTCTGCGACAGGTATTAATGAAAAACTGTTTTTT. Protein: CASSSATGINEKLFF.

The V and J genes are TRBV5-6 and TRBJ1-4; 7 bases are shared with TRBD1. V was clipped by 6 bases and J by 8 bases; unmatched bases: 4. The CDR3 runs 12 residues. Germline CDR1 SGHDT, CDR2 YYEEEE. The chain's CDR3 is CASTKDREKLFF. CDR3 coding DNA: TGTGCCAGCACCAAGGACAGGGAAAAACTGTTTTTT.

The genes are TRBV27 and TRBJ1-1; perhaps TRBD1 as D (5 bases). The CDR3 covers 16 residues. The germline CDR1 and CDR2 sequences are MNHEY and SMNVEV (reference sequence). V gave up 0 bases and J gave up 3 bases, with 14 bases separating them. The CDR3 region is CASSLSDPGRHTEAFF. As DNA, the CDR3 is TGTGCCAGCAGTTTATCGGATCCAGGGAGGCACACTGAAGCTTTCTTT.

This clone came up once. V gene TRBV11-3 combines with J gene TRBJ2-5, with 9 bases lining up with TRBD2. Per the germline V gene, CDR1 is SGHNT and CDR2 is YENEEA. V shed 10 bases, J shed 1 base, and the junction held 4 bases outside the gene matches. The CDR3 contains 13 residues. The DNA of the CDR3 is TGTGCCAACCCACTAGCGGGCCAAGAGACCCAGTACTTC. Encoded protein: CANPLAGQETQYF.

The rearrangement uses TRBV6-4 and TRBJ2-7; TRBD2 is a possible D gene (5 bases). The CDR3 runs to 14 residues. V lost 9 bases, J lost 5 bases, and 20 bases lay in between. Germline CDR1 reads MRHNA; CDR2 reads SNTAGT. The CDR3 is CARVLRTDGDEQYF. The CDR3 bases are TGTGCCAGAGTCCTGCGGACGGACGGGGACGAGCAGTACTTC.

This clone was found a few times. The chain has TRBV7-3 and TRBJ1-1; weak D call: TRBD1 (6 bases). The CDR3 has 15 residues. Germline assignment: CDR1 SGHTA and CDR2 FQGTGA. V was clipped by 0 bases and J by 3 bases, with 11 bases between them. This CDR3 is CASSLTGGQDTEAFF. Here the CDR3 DNA reads TGTGCCAGCAGCTTAACCGGGGGGCAGGACACTGAAGCTTTCTTT.

The gene calls are TRBV28 and TRBJ2-1; tentatively, D is TRBD2 (5 bases). The CDR3 is 15 residues long. Trimming pared 4 bases from V and 5 bases from J, leaving 15 bases between. Germline CDR1 and CDR2: MDHEN and SYDVKM. CDR3 protein: CASSSRLPPNNEQFF. CDR3 sequence (DNA): TGTGCCAGCAGTTCACGACTACCGCCCAACAATGAGCAGTTCTTC.

The chain links TRBV5-1 to TRBJ1-2; tentatively, D is TRBD1 (6 bases). The V end lost 4 bases, the J end lost 4 bases, and 20 bases lay between the germline ends. This CDR3 comprises 16 residues. Germline CDR1 is SGHRS and CDR2 is YFSETQ. CDR3 sequence reads: CASSGKGGGDGYGYTF. The CDR3 DNA is TGCGCCAGCAGCGGGAAAGGGGGAGGGGACGGCTATGGCTACACCTTC. The complete variable domain, with remaining parts taken from reference TRBV5-1 and TRBJ1-2, reads KAGVTQTPRYLIKTRGQQVTLSCSPISGHRSVSWYQQTPGQGLQFLFEYFSETQRNKGNFPGRFSGRQFSNSRSEMNVSTLELGDSALYLCASSGKGGGDGYGYTFGSGTRLTVV.

The V gene is TRBV7-8, the J gene TRBJ2-7; maybe TRBD2 (5 bases). V lost 5 bases and J 7 bases, leaving 15 bases between the germline ends. This CDR3 is built from 13 residues. Germline CDR1 is SGHVS and CDR2 is FQNEAQ. The CDR3 region is CASSPDPPGEQYF. The CDR3, as DNA: TGTGCCAGCAGCCCCGACCCCCCGGGGGAGCAGTACTTC.

The genes are TRBV7-9 and TRBJ2-1; maybe TRBD2 (6 bases). V shed 7 bases and J shed 1 base, with 11 bases lying between them. CDR1 and CDR2 from the germline V gene are SEHNR and FQNEAQ (reference sequence). CDR3 length: 14 amino acids. The CDR3 region is CASTFSGSYNEQFF. CDR3 nucleotide sequence: TGTGCCAGCACCTTTAGCGGTTCCTACAATGAGCAGTTCTTC.

This clone was seen once. This chain joins TRBV19 and TRBJ2-7; D uncertain. Trimming cost V 4 bases and J 0 bases, with 7 bases left between them. The CDR3 is made up of 13 amino acids. Germline CDR1 is LNHDA and CDR2 is SQIVND (reference sequence). Here the CDR3 reads CASSTENSYEQYF. The CDR3 nucleotides are TGTGCCAGTAGTACCGAGAACTCCTACGAGCAGTACTTC.

The chain employs TRBV9 and TRBJ1-2; D is possibly TRBD1 (6 bases). CDR1 is SGDLS, CDR2 YYNGEE, per germline. Deletions cut 0 bases from V and 6 bases from J, with 15 bases between. The CDR3 covers 15 residues. The CDR3 protein is CASSVVGGGRDGYTF. CDR3 nucleotides: TGTGCCAGCAGCGTAGTAGGGGGGGGGAGGGATGGCTACACCTTC.

The chain recombines TRBV28 with TRBJ1-2, with 7 bases fitting TRBD1. This CDR3 has 15 amino acids. Germline V gene sequence: CDR1 MDHEN, CDR2 SYDVKM. After removal of 10 bases from V and 7 bases from J, the junction contained 18 bases not matched to a gene. The CDR3 sequence: CATDLTGRGPGGYTF. The CDR3 DNA sequence: TGTGCCACCGATCTGACAGGGCGGGGTCCAGGTGGCTACACCTTC.

The chain employs TRBV28 and TRBJ2-2; D perhaps matches TRBD1 (6 bases). The J call is in doubt because the DNA end fits TRBJ1-3 better. The CDR3 consists of 15 residues. Germline V gives CDR1 MDHEN, CDR2 SYDVKM. The CDR3 loop reads CASTYPQGSGNTIYF. The CDR3 nucleotides are TGTGCCAGCACCTACCCACAGGGATCCGGAAACACCATATATTTT.

The chain is built from TRBV27 and TRBJ1-4; TRBD1 is a possible D gene (6 bases). This CDR3 comprises 14 residues. The V and J ends lost 6 bases and 3 bases respectively, with 11 bases between them. Germline loops: CDR1 MNHEY, CDR2 SMNVEV (reference sequence). The CDR3: CASRGQPSNEKLFF. In DNA form, the CDR3 reads TGTGCCAGCAGAGGACAGCCGTCTAATGAAAAACTGTTTTTT.